These T cell receptor beta chains were read from a single sample in a study of shared clonotypes between healthy human individuals. Profiling relied on immunoSEQ multiplex PCR, and the TCRdb table lists in-frame clones only, not all of them. Of more than 550,000 clones listed, around 92% are singletons. Input material: naive CD8+ T cells sorted from blood. Source of these receptors: a young man in good health. Both conserved end residues are part of each CDR3. Fields, in order: J gene, clone size, V gene, D gene, CDR3 DNA, CDR3 protein. A D gene is named only where the DNA matches it firmly. Rows give clone size only sometimes, using once, few, many, or a class for an expanded clone.

j_gene: TRBJ2-3
abundance: NA
v_gene: TRBV10-1
d_gene: TRBD2
CDR3nt: TGCGCCAGCAGTGGCCGGACTAGCGGGACCTCCTCTAGCACAGATACGCAGTATTTT
CDR3aa: CASSGRTSGTSSSTDTQYF

j_gene: TRBJ1-1
abundance: NA
v_gene: TRBV27
d_gene: TRBD1
CDR3nt: TGTGCCAGCAGTTTACGGGACAGGGAGACTGAAGCTTTCTTT
CDR3aa: CASSLRDRETEAFF

j_gene: TRBJ2-7
abundance: NA
v_gene: TRBV9
d_gene: TRBD2
CDR3nt: TGTGCCAGCAGCGTCCGGGGGGGAGGAATAAACGAGCAGTACTTC
CDR3aa: CASSVRGGGINEQYF

j_gene: TRBJ2-3
abundance: NA
v_gene: TRBV6-5
d_gene: NA
CDR3nt: TGTGCCAGCAGTTACGTCCCTAGTGGCGTTAGGGATACGCAGTATTTT
CDR3aa: CASSYVPSGVRDTQYF

j_gene: TRBJ2-7
abundance: NA
v_gene: TRBV20-1
d_gene: TRBD2
CDR3nt: TGCAGTACACTAGCGGGATACGAGCAGTACTTC
CDR3aa: CSTLAGYEQYF

j_gene: TRBJ2-1
abundance: once
v_gene: TRBV4-1
d_gene: NA
CDR3nt: TGCGCCAGCAGCCAACCCGATCAGACCGGGAAAGGGGGGGACAATGAGCAGTTCTTC
CDR3aa: CASSQPDQTGKGGDNEQFF

j_gene: TRBJ2-5
abundance: NA
v_gene: TRBV27
d_gene: NA
CDR3nt: TGTGCCAGCAGTTTATTAGGAGGCGGGGAGACCCAGTACTTC
CDR3aa: CASSLLGGGETQYF

j_gene: TRBJ1-2
abundance: few
v_gene: TRBV6-5
d_gene: NA
CDR3nt: TGTGCCAGCAGTTCGGGACACACTAACTATGGCTACACCTTC
CDR3aa: CASSSGHTNYGYTF

j_gene: TRBJ2-3
abundance: NA
v_gene: TRBV11-2
d_gene: TRBD1
CDR3nt: TGTGCCAGCAGCATCGGGACAGGCACAGATACGCAGTATTTT
CDR3aa: CASSIGTGTDTQYF

j_gene: TRBJ2-1
abundance: NA
v_gene: TRBV4-3
d_gene: NA
CDR3nt: TGCGCCAGCAGCCAATCTCAGCATGAGCAGTTCTTC
CDR3aa: CASSQSQHEQFF

j_gene: TRBJ1-1
abundance: NA
v_gene: TRBV7-6
d_gene: NA
CDR3nt: TGTGCCAGCAGCTTATGGGTGTACACTGAAGCTTTCTTT
CDR3aa: CASSLWVYTEAFF

j_gene: TRBJ2-7
abundance: NA
v_gene: TRBV27
d_gene: NA
CDR3nt: TGTGCCAGCAGTTTCTACCCTGGGAAACACTACGAGCAGTACTTC
CDR3aa: CASSFYPGKHYEQYF

j_gene: TRBJ2-1
abundance: NA
v_gene: TRBV11-3
d_gene: NA
CDR3nt: TGTGCCAGCAGCTTGGGACCCTACAATGAGCAGTTCTTC
CDR3aa: CASSLGPYNEQFF

j_gene: TRBJ1-1
abundance: NA
v_gene: TRBV27
d_gene: NA
CDR3nt: TGTGCCAGCAGTTTACCGGGGCGTGAAGCTTTCTTT
CDR3aa: CASSLPGREAFF

j_gene: TRBJ2-3
abundance: NA
v_gene: TRBV2
d_gene: NA
CDR3nt: TGTGCCAGCAGTGCAGTGACTGATAGCACAGATACGCAGTATTTT
CDR3aa: CASSAVTDSTDTQYF

j_gene: TRBJ2-1
abundance: NA
v_gene: TRBV9
d_gene: TRBD2
CDR3nt: TGTGCCAGCAGCGTAGGGGGAGGGGTTACCTACAATGAGCAGTTCTTC
CDR3aa: CASSVGGGVTYNEQFF

j_gene: TRBJ2-1
abundance: NA
v_gene: TRBV7-9
d_gene: TRBD2
CDR3nt: TGTGCCAGCAGCTCAAGGACTAGCGGGGACTACAATGAGCAGTTCTTC
CDR3aa: CASSSRTSGDYNEQFF

j_gene: TRBJ1-5
abundance: NA
v_gene: TRBV28
d_gene: NA
CDR3nt: TGTGCCAGCAGTTTATTTGTCATGGCGAATCAGCCCCAGCATTTT
CDR3aa: CASSLFVMANQPQHF

j_gene: TRBJ2-3
abundance: NA
v_gene: TRBV28
d_gene: TRBD2
CDR3nt: TGTGCCAGCGACGCGGGGCGGGGGAGCACAGATACGCAGTATTTT
CDR3aa: CASDAGRGSTDTQYF

j_gene: TRBJ1-2
abundance: NA
v_gene: TRBV28
d_gene: NA
CDR3nt: TGTGCCAGTTGGGACACCCTCGGCTATGGCTACACCTTC
CDR3aa: CASWDTLGYGYTF

j_gene: TRBJ1-1
abundance: once
v_gene: TRBV27
d_gene: NA
CDR3nt: TGTGCCAGCAGTTTATGGGGCGGGACGGACACTGAAGCTTTCTTT
CDR3aa: CASSLWGGTDTEAFF

j_gene: TRBJ2-1
abundance: NA
v_gene: TRBV27
d_gene: TRBD2
CDR3nt: TGTGCCAGCAGTTGGACGGGAGGGTACAATGAGCAGTTCTTC
CDR3aa: CASSWTGGYNEQFF

j_gene: TRBJ2-5
abundance: NA
v_gene: TRBV6-1
d_gene: NA
CDR3nt: TGTGCCAGCATCCACCTGGCTAGCGAGACCCAGTACTTC
CDR3aa: CASIHLASETQYF

j_gene: TRBJ2-7
abundance: NA
v_gene: TRBV27
d_gene: NA
CDR3nt: TGTGCCAGCAGTTACTCGGGGCCCTACGAGCAGTACTTC
CDR3aa: CASSYSGPYEQYF

j_gene: TRBJ2-2
abundance: NA
v_gene: TRBV5-6
d_gene: NA
CDR3nt: TGTGCCAGCAGCTTGCCCTCGGGGGAGCTGTTTTTT
CDR3aa: CASSLPSGELFF

j_gene: TRBJ2-7
abundance: NA
v_gene: TRBV7-9
d_gene: TRBD1
CDR3nt: TGTGCCAGCAGCTTAAACAGGGGCTCCTACGAGCAGTACTTC
CDR3aa: CASSLNRGSYEQYF

j_gene: TRBJ2-1
abundance: once
v_gene: TRBV10-2
d_gene: TRBD2
CDR3nt: TGCGCCAGCAGTGAGTCGGCCGGGACTAGCGGTTACAATGAGCAGTTCTTC
CDR3aa: CASSESAGTSGYNEQFF

j_gene: TRBJ2-2
abundance: once
v_gene: TRBV28
d_gene: NA
CDR3nt: TGTGCCAGCAGTTCCCATCCGGAGGGGCGCCCGAACACCGGGGAGCTGTTTTTT
CDR3aa: CASSSHPEGRPNTGELFF

j_gene: TRBJ1-2
abundance: NA
v_gene: TRBV6-5
d_gene: NA
CDR3nt: TGTGCCAGCAGTTACTTAGTAGATACTGGCTACACCTTC
CDR3aa: CASSYLVDTGYTF

j_gene: TRBJ1-1
abundance: NA
v_gene: TRBV11-2
d_gene: TRBD1
CDR3nt: TGTGCCAGCAGCCAAACAGGGGCTGAAGCTTTCTTT
CDR3aa: CASSQTGAEAFF

j_gene: TRBJ2-3
abundance: once
v_gene: TRBV2
d_gene: TRBD2
CDR3nt: TGTGCCAGCAGCGGGACTAGCGGGAGGGCGGTAGATACGCAGTATTTT
CDR3aa: CASSGTSGRAVDTQYF

j_gene: TRBJ2-5
abundance: NA
v_gene: TRBV9
d_gene: TRBD1
CDR3nt: TGTGCCAGCAGCCTTCTTCCCGGACAGGGTATAGAGACCCAGTACTTC
CDR3aa: CASSLLPGQGIETQYF

j_gene: TRBJ2-7
abundance: NA
v_gene: TRBV27
d_gene: TRBD2
CDR3nt: TGTGCCAGCAGCTACCTAGCGGGAGCTGGAGAGCAGTACTTC
CDR3aa: CASSYLAGAGEQYF

j_gene: TRBJ1-1
abundance: NA
v_gene: TRBV29-1
d_gene: NA
CDR3nt: TGCAGCGTTGAAAACCTATATAACTACCCTGAAGCTTTCTTT
CDR3aa: CSVENLYNYPEAFF

j_gene: TRBJ2-7
abundance: NA
v_gene: TRBV5-8
d_gene: TRBD1
CDR3nt: TGTGCCAGCAGCTTGGGACAGGGGGCGTTTACCTACGAGCAGTACTTC
CDR3aa: CASSLGQGAFTYEQYF

j_gene: TRBJ2-7
abundance: NA
v_gene: TRBV27
d_gene: TRBD2
CDR3nt: TGTGCCAGCAGTTTATCGAAGGGACTAGCCTACGAGCAGTACTTC
CDR3aa: CASSLSKGLAYEQYF

j_gene: TRBJ2-5
abundance: NA
v_gene: TRBV5-1
d_gene: TRBD2
CDR3nt: TGCGCCAGCAGCTTGGAAGCGGGGCTAGTGATGGAGACCCAGTACTTC
CDR3aa: CASSLEAGLVMETQYF

j_gene: TRBJ2-1
abundance: NA
v_gene: TRBV5-6
d_gene: TRBD1
CDR3nt: TGTGCCAGCAGCCTGGGCTTGACAGGGGGCGACTACAATGAGCAGTTCTTC
CDR3aa: CASSLGLTGGDYNEQFF

j_gene: TRBJ2-1
abundance: NA
v_gene: TRBV7-2
d_gene: TRBD2
CDR3nt: TGTGCCGCTACTGGGACTAACTACAATGAGCAGTTCTTC
CDR3aa: CAATGTNYNEQFF

j_gene: TRBJ2-3
abundance: NA
v_gene: TRBV7-6
d_gene: TRBD2
CDR3nt: TGTGCCAGCAGCTTCCATAGCGGGAGTATTAGTAGCACAGATACGCAGTATTTT
CDR3aa: CASSFHSGSISSTDTQYF

j_gene: TRBJ2-3
abundance: NA
v_gene: TRBV9
d_gene: NA
CDR3nt: TGTGCCAGCAGCGTAACTTGGGTGGGGACAGATACGCAGTATTTT
CDR3aa: CASSVTWVGTDTQYF

j_gene: TRBJ2-7
abundance: NA
v_gene: TRBV2
d_gene: NA
CDR3nt: TGTGCCAGCAGTGGTGGCAGGCTATACGAGCAGTACTTC
CDR3aa: CASSGGRLYEQYF

j_gene: TRBJ2-1
abundance: NA
v_gene: TRBV5-1
d_gene: TRBD2
CDR3nt: TGCGCCAGCAGCTTGGGCGGGAGCTCCTACAATGAGCAGTTCTTC
CDR3aa: CASSLGGSSYNEQFF

j_gene: TRBJ2-2
abundance: once
v_gene: TRBV7-8
d_gene: NA
CDR3nt: TGTGCCAGCAGACCCGACTATATGGAGCTGTTTTTT
CDR3aa: CASRPDYMELFF

j_gene: TRBJ2-2
abundance: NA
v_gene: TRBV4-1
d_gene: NA
CDR3nt: TGCGCCAGCAGTCCCCAGTCGGCCGGGGAGCTGTTTTTT
CDR3aa: CASSPQSAGELFF

j_gene: TRBJ2-3
abundance: NA
v_gene: TRBV19
d_gene: TRBD2
CDR3nt: TGTGCCAGTAGTATGCTAGCGGGAGATACGCAGTATTTT
CDR3aa: CASSMLAGDTQYF

j_gene: TRBJ1-4
abundance: once
v_gene: TRBV13
d_gene: NA
CDR3nt: TGTGCCAGCAGCTTATCATCCTCTAGCACTAATGAAAAACTGTTTTTT
CDR3aa: CASSLSSSSTNEKLFF

j_gene: TRBJ1-1
abundance: NA
v_gene: TRBV11-2
d_gene: TRBD1
CDR3nt: TGTGCCAGCAGCCAAGGGACAGGCTTGGGGGAAGCTTTCTTT
CDR3aa: CASSQGTGLGEAFF

j_gene: TRBJ2-7
abundance: NA
v_gene: TRBV6-1
d_gene: NA
CDR3nt: TGTGCCAGCAGTGAAGCGTTGGGGGGAATAACGTTCTACGAGCAGTACTTC
CDR3aa: CASSEALGGITFYEQYF

j_gene: TRBJ2-5
abundance: NA
v_gene: TRBV4-1
d_gene: NA
CDR3nt: TGCGCCAGCAGCCAAGATCCCCCAGGAGAAGAGACCCAGTACTTC
CDR3aa: CASSQDPPGEETQYF

j_gene: TRBJ2-1
abundance: NA
v_gene: TRBV4-1
d_gene: NA
CDR3nt: TGCGCCAGCAGCCAGCCCCCACAGGAGCAGCGGAATGAGCAGTTCTTC
CDR3aa: CASSQPPQEQRNEQFF

j_gene: TRBJ2-1
abundance: NA
v_gene: TRBV29-1
d_gene: NA
CDR3nt: TGCAGCGTTGGCCCGTGGGATCTTGGCTCCTACAATGAGCAGTTCTTC
CDR3aa: CSVGPWDLGSYNEQFF

j_gene: TRBJ2-2
abundance: NA
v_gene: TRBV10-3
d_gene: NA
CDR3nt: TGTGCCATCAGTGCCGGGGAGCTGTTTTTT
CDR3aa: CAISAGELFF

j_gene: TRBJ1-4
abundance: NA
v_gene: TRBV30
d_gene: NA
CDR3nt: TGTGCCTGGAGTCAGTGGAGGGGGGACAATGAAAAACTGTTTTTT
CDR3aa: CAWSQWRGDNEKLFF

j_gene: TRBJ2-6
abundance: once
v_gene: TRBV2
d_gene: NA
CDR3nt: TGTGCCAGCAGCGACGGTGGATCTAACTCTGGGGCCAACGTCCTGACTTTC
CDR3aa: CASSDGGSNSGANVLTF

j_gene: TRBJ1-1
abundance: NA
v_gene: TRBV7-6
d_gene: NA
CDR3nt: TGTGCCAGCAGCATGAGAAGTTGGGGGGCTGACACTGAAGCTTTCTTT
CDR3aa: CASSMRSWGADTEAFF

j_gene: TRBJ2-3
abundance: NA
v_gene: TRBV7-1
d_gene: NA
CDR3nt: TGTGCCAGCAGCCATCCCCCCTCAAGCAGGAGATACACAGATACGCAGTATTTT
CDR3aa: CASSHPPSSRRYTDTQYF